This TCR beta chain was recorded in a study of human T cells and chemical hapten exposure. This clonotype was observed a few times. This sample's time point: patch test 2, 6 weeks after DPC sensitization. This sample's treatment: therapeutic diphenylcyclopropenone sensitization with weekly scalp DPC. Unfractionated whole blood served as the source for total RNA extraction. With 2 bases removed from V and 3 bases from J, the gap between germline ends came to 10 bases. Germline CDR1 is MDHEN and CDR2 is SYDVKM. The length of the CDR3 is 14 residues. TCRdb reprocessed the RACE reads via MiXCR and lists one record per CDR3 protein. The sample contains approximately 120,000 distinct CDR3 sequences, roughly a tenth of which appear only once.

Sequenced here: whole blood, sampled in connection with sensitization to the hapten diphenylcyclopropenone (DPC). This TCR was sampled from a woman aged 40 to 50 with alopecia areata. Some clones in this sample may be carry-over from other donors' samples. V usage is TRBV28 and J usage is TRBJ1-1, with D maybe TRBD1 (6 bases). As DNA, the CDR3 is TGTGCCAGCAGTTTAGGAGGGGGGGACACTGAAGCTTTCTTT. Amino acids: CASSLGGGDTEAFF.